The 28 T cell receptor beta chains below come from one sample, sequenced in a study of cytomegalovirus exposure and HLA in healthy donors. Method: immunoSEQ multiplex PCR; TCRdb's copy keeps in-frame clones and lacks some. The repertoire holds approximately 65,000 clones, with over 90% as singletons. The specimen was PBMCs. Source of these receptors: a woman younger than 35 in good health and CMV-seronegative.

The chain links TRBV6-5 to TRBJ2-1; the match to TRBD2 covers 11 bases. The V segment lost 6 bases and the J segment 6 bases; nucleotides outside the gene matches: 7. CDR1 is MNHEY, CDR2 SVGAGI, per germline. The CDR3 loop spans 15 amino acids. CDR3 in amino acids: CASRATGTSGNEQFF. In DNA, the CDR3 is TGTGCCAGCAGGGCGACCGGGACTAGCGGCAATGAGCAGTTCTTC.

The V gene is TRBV7-2, the J gene TRBJ1-2; D possibly corresponds to TRBD1 (6 bases). Germline CDR1 is SGHTA and CDR2 is FQGNSA. The CDR3 sequence is 15 residues long. V was cut by 6 bases and J by 3 bases, with 17 bases left in between. The CDR3 sequence is CASSLDQGGYYGYTF. The CDR3 coding sequence is TGTGCCAGCAGTCTAGATCAAGGGGGTTACTATGGCTACACCTTC.

The rearrangement joins TRBV5-8 to TRBJ2-7; TRBD1 might be the D (6 bases). Germline values: CDR1 SGHTS, CDR2 YDEGEE. This CDR3 contains 16 residues. V was shortened by 4 bases and J by 2 bases, with 19 bases between the two germline ends. Here the CDR3 reads CASSHEVTGTTYEQYF. The CDR3, as DNA: TGTGCCAGCAGCCACGAGGTTACAGGGACGACCTACGAGCAGTACTTC.

V is TRBV7-9 and J is TRBJ1-5; D possibly corresponds to TRBD1 (5 bases). Trimming pared 0 bases from V and 7 bases from J, leaving 10 bases between. This CDR3 is built from 14 residues. Germline V gene lookup returns CDR1 SEHNR and CDR2 FQNEAQ (reference sequence). CDR3 DNA: TGTGCCAGCAGCTTAGCAGGGGCGGGGCAGCCCCAGCATTTT. As protein: CASSLAGAGQPQHF.

The chain has TRBV15 and TRBJ2-3; 10 bases are shared with TRBD2. CDR3 length: 16 residues. V gave up 3 bases and J gave up 2 bases; unmatched junction bases: 5. Germline assignment: CDR1 LNHNV and CDR2 YYDKDF (reference sequence). The CDR3 DNA sequence: TGTGCCACCAGCAGGTTAGCGGGAGGCTCCACAGATACGCAGTATTTT. Amino acids: CATSRLAGGSTDTQYF.

This chain's CDR3 is CAISRTEPYEQYF. The DNA of the CDR3 is TGTGCCATCAGTCGGACAGAACCCTACGAGCAGTACTTC. This chain uses TRBV10-3 with TRBJ2-7, with D tentatively TRBD1 (6 bases). The CDR3 extends over 13 amino acids. V gave up 5 bases and J gave up 2 bases, with 10 bases separating them. Germline V lookup: CDR1 ENHRY, CDR2 SYGVKD.

V is TRBV7-9 and J is TRBJ2-1, with 8 bases identical to TRBD2. The CDR3 is 14 amino acids. V gave up 3 bases and J gave up 8 bases; unmatched junction bases: 6. Germline V gene data show CDR1 as SEHNR and CDR2 as FQNEAQ (reference sequence). CDR3 region: CASSLGLVPYEQFF. The CDR3 DNA follows: TGTGCCAGCAGCTTGGGACTAGTCCCCTATGAGCAGTTCTTC.

V gene TRBV2 combines with J gene TRBJ1-3; 12 bases agree with TRBD1. The germline gives CDR1 SNHLY, CDR2 FYNNEI. This CDR3 has 15 residues. V lost 6 bases to trimming and J lost 5 bases; unmatched junction nucleotides: 5. The CDR3 protein is CASRGTGGVRNTIYF. CDR3 nucleotide sequence: TGTGCCAGCAGGGGGACAGGGGGCGTTAGAAACACCATATATTTT.

The chain has TRBV9 and TRBJ2-3; 7 bases match TRBD2. V was clipped by 2 bases and J by 0 bases; unmatched bases: 6. The CDR3 is 16 residues long. Germline lookup yields CDR1 SGDLS and CDR2 YYNGEE. CDR3: CASSVGLTASTDTQYF. The CDR3 DNA reads TGTGCCAGCAGCGTGGGACTAACAGCGAGCACAGATACGCAGTATTTT.

This clone is a singleton in its sample. This chain joins TRBV7-9 and TRBJ1-1, with 9 bases lining up with TRBD1. The germline V gene has CDR1 SEHNR and CDR2 FQNEAQ (reference sequence). V lost 2 bases, J lost 1 base, and 8 bases stayed unmatched. The CDR3 has 17 residues. The CDR3 here is CASSLSGTGPGNTEAFF. In DNA form, the CDR3 reads TGTGCCAGCAGCTTATCCGGGACAGGGCCTGGGAACACTGAAGCTTTCTTT.

The chain carries TRBV30 and TRBJ1-3; no reliable D call. Germline CDR1 and CDR2: GTSNPN and SVGIG (reference sequence). CDR3 length equals 14 residues. The V end was cut by 0 bases, the J end by 0 bases, with 6 bases between. In nucleotides, the CDR3 is TGTGCCTGGAGTGTAGCGTTCTCTGGAAACACCATATATTTT. It is translated as CAWSVAFSGNTIYF.

The V call is TRBV19, the J call TRBJ2-7; perhaps TRBD1 as D (5 bases). The CDR3 is 14 amino acids. The ends were cut back, 7 bases at V and 2 bases at J, with 15 bases in the middle. CDR1 and CDR2 from the germline V gene are LNHDA and SQIVND (reference sequence). The CDR3 DNA sequence: TGTGCCAGTACCGAACCAGGGTTCCCCTACGAGCAGTACTTC. Its translation: CASTEPGFPYEQYF.

V is TRBV19 and J is TRBJ1-6; 7 bases are a match to TRBD1. The ends lost 7 bases at V and 10 bases at J; junction bases unmatched: 13. The germline V gene has CDR1 LNHDA and CDR2 SQIVND (reference sequence). The CDR3 has 15 amino acids. The CDR3: CASNEGGRDQSPLHF. The CDR3 nucleotides are TGTGCCAGTAATGAAGGGGGCCGGGATCAGTCACCCCTCCACTTT.

The V call is TRBV6-4, the J call TRBJ1-5; 11 nucleotides match TRBD1. The CDR3 loop spans 16 amino acids. CDR1 is MRHNA and CDR2 is SNTAGT in the germline V gene. The V and J ends lost 7 bases and 2 bases, in that order; junction bases with no gene match: 7. CDR3 bases: TGTGCCAGCAAGCCTCGGACAGGGGGCGGCAATCAGCCCCAGCATTTT. It translates to CASKPRTGGGNQPQHF.

The chain links TRBV28 to TRBJ2-5; a possible D gene is TRBD1 (5 bases). Looked up from germline, CDR1 is MDHEN and CDR2 is SYDVKM. This CDR3 comprises 15 residues. With 7 bases removed from V and 0 bases from J, the gap between germline ends came to 15 bases. The CDR3 sequence: CASTHYKGYQETQYF. CDR3 DNA sequence: TGTGCCAGCACCCATTACAAGGGGTACCAAGAGACCCAGTACTTC.

V and J are TRBV14 and TRBJ2-7; 9 bases fit TRBD2. Trimming at V came to 2 bases and at J to 2 bases, leaving 4 bases not matched to a gene. The CDR3 loop spans 15 amino acids. Germline assignment: CDR1 SGHDN and CDR2 FVKESK. The DNA for the CDR3 is TGTGCCAGCAGCCAAACGTCTAGCGGGACCTACGAGCAGTACTTC. It codes for CASSQTSSGTYEQYF.

Only a few counts were recorded for this clone. This chain joins TRBV7-6 and TRBJ2-2; 11 bases line up with TRBD2. V shed 0 bases and J 4 bases; nucleotides not matched to a gene: 1. Germline CDR1 is SGHVS and CDR2 is FNYEAQ. This CDR3 has 16 amino acids. CDR3 sequence reads: CASSLASGGATGELFF. The CDR3, as DNA: TGTGCCAGCAGCTTAGCTAGCGGGGGGGCCACCGGGGAGCTGTTTTTT.

The J gene is TRBJ2-1, the V gene TRBV18; TRBD2 matches at 10 bases. There are 17 residues in the CDR3. V was pared by 2 bases and J by 9 bases, with 13 bases of the junction left unmatched. Germline CDR1 and CDR2: KGHSH and LQKENI. The CDR3 protein is CASSPRGAGGILGEQFF. As DNA, the CDR3 is TGTGCCAGCTCACCAAGGGGAGCGGGAGGGATTCTCGGTGAGCAGTTCTTC.

The chain links TRBV28 to TRBJ2-5; a weak D match, TRBD1 (6 bases). Trimming took 10 bases from V and 7 from J, leaving 22 bases between them. This CDR3 has 14 amino acids. CDR1 and CDR2 from the germline V gene are MDHEN and SYDVKM. The CDR3 is CANSNTQGRRTQYF. CDR3 sequence (DNA): TGTGCCAACAGCAACACCCAGGGGCGGCGGACCCAGTACTTC.

This clone was counted a single time. This sequence joins TRBV15 and TRBJ2-3; TRBD2 might be the D (5 bases). V lost 3 bases, J lost 1 base, and 14 bases lay in between. The CDR3 covers 16 residues. Germline V gene lookup returns CDR1 LNHNV and CDR2 YYDKDF (reference sequence). The chain's CDR3 is CATSRLGGFGTDTQYF. CDR3 sequence (DNA): TGTGCCACCAGCAGGCTAGGAGGTTTCGGCACAGATACGCAGTATTTT.

The J gene is TRBJ2-1, the V gene TRBV12-5; TRBD2 matches 10 bases. The germline V gene has CDR1 LGHNT and CDR2 FRNRAP. This CDR3 spans 16 amino acids. V lost 4 bases, J lost 5 bases, and 8 bases stayed unmatched. CDR3 region: CASGSGASGGNNEQFF. The CDR3 DNA is TGTGCTAGTGGTTCCGGTGCTAGCGGGGGCAACAATGAGCAGTTCTTC.

A single count supports this clone. The chain couples TRBV7-8 to TRBJ2-3, with a possible D match to TRBD2 (6 bases). The CDR3 is 14 residues long. V lost 10 bases, J lost 0 bases, and 14 bases lay in between. Per the germline V gene, CDR1 is SGHVS and CDR2 is FQNEAQ. The CDR3: CATRSGDSTDTQYF. The CDR3 bases are TGTGCCACCCGTAGCGGCGACAGCACAGATACGCAGTATTTT.

J is TRBJ1-2 and V is TRBV7-3; possible D gene TRBD1, 5 bases. Trimming removed 2 bases at V and 7 bases at J, with 11 bases between. Germline loops: CDR1 SGHTA, CDR2 FQGTGA. There are 13 residues in the CDR3. The CDR3 spells CASSLGGSGGYTF. DNA for the CDR3: TGTGCCAGCAGCTTAGGGGGGTCGGGTGGCTACACCTTC.

This chain joins TRBV28 and TRBJ1-2; D not resolved. V lost 6 bases and J 4 bases, leaving 21 bases between the germline ends. CDR3 length: 16 amino acids. In germline, CDR1 is MDHEN, CDR2 SYDVKM. The CDR3: CASRVGGPFDVYGYTF. DNA of the CDR3: TGTGCCAGCAGGGTTGGAGGTCCCTTTGATGTCTATGGCTACACCTTC.

The chain joins TRBV19 to TRBJ2-3; 9 bases fit TRBD1. The germline V gene has CDR1 LNHDA and CDR2 SQIVND (reference sequence). V was pared by 5 bases and J by 5 bases, with 8 bases of the junction left unmatched. The CDR3 is 15 amino acids. The CDR3 region has the DNA TGTGCCAGTAGTCCCCGGACAGGGGCGGAAGATACGCAGTATTTT. Its protein is CASSPRTGAEDTQYF. The full variable domain, rest sourced from reference TRBV19 and TRBJ2-3, is DGGITQSPKYLFRKEGQNVTLSCEQNLNHDAMYWYRQDPGQGLRLIYYSQIVNDFQKGDIAEGYSVSREKKESFPLTVTSAQKNPTAFYLCASSPRTGAEDTQYFGPGTRLTVL.

The chain combines TRBV7-2 with TRBJ2-1; 13 bases match TRBD2. The V gene end was trimmed by 0 bases and the J gene end by 8 bases; junction bases not matched to a gene: 16. This CDR3 region has 20 residues. Germline V gene lookup returns CDR1 SGHTA and CDR2 FQGNSA. CDR3 in amino acids: CASSLASLGPLAGGPDEQFF. In DNA, the CDR3 is TGTGCCAGCAGCTTAGCTAGCTTAGGACCACTAGCGGGAGGGCCGGATGAGCAGTTCTTC. The whole variable domain, remainder taken from reference TRBV7-2 and TRBJ2-1, is GAGVSQSPSNKVTEKGKDVELRCDPISGHTALYWYRQSLGQGLEFLIYFQGNSAPDKSGLPSDRFSAERTGGSVSTLTIQRTQQEDSAVYLCASSLASLGPLAGGPDEQFFGPGTRLTVL.

This clone was picked up one time. The chain is built from TRBV7-9 and TRBJ1-5, with unresolved D. Germline V lookup: CDR1 SEHNR, CDR2 FQNEAQ (reference sequence). The CDR3 covers 14 residues. Trimming removed 1 base from V and 4 bases from J, with 8 bases in between. CDR3 sequence reads: CASSLGGGNQPQHF. The CDR3 DNA reads TGTGCCAGCAGCTTAGGAGGCGGGAATCAGCCCCAGCATTTT. The full variable domain, its missing parts supplied by reference TRBV7-9 and TRBJ1-5, is DTGVSQNPRHKITKRGQNVTFRCDPISEHNRLYWYRQTLGQGPEFLTYFQNEAQLEKSRLLSDRFSAERPKGSFSTLEIQRTEQGDSAMYLCASSLGGGNQPQHFGDGTRLSIL.

The chain has TRBV13 and TRBJ2-5; 13 bases agree with TRBD2. The CDR3 has 14 amino acids. Per germline, CDR1 PRHDT and CDR2 FYEKMQ (reference sequence). After removal of 5 bases from V and 6 bases from J, the junction contained 3 bases not matched to a gene. The CDR3 DNA reads TGTGCCAGCAGCCTGGGACTAGCGGGGCAGACCCAGTACTTC. Its protein product is CASSLGLAGQTQYF.